A selection of T cell receptor beta chains follows, all from one sample in a study of blood T cell repertoires in COVID-19. TCRdb's copy holds only in-frame clones and misses some; the assay was immunoSEQ multiplex PCR. The sample has about 290,000 clones, 85% seen once; the top ten hold around 4%. Sample: peripheral blood. The receptors shown here come from a woman aged 50 to 65 with active or convalescent COVID-19. The CDR3 runs from the conserved cysteine through the conserved F or W. D genes are given only for firm matches. Some rows mark clone size as missing; the rest say once, few, many or name a class of expanded clone.

j_gene: TRBJ1-5; abundance: .; v_gene: TRBV28; d_gene: .; CDR3nt: TGTGCCAGCAGTCCCCGCTACGGGGGTCAGCCCCAGCATTTT; CDR3aa: CASSPRYGGQPQHF
j_gene: TRBJ2-5; abundance: .; v_gene: TRBV7-9; d_gene: .; CDR3nt: TGTGCCAGCAGCCCAGCGCCCCGGCAGCAAGAGACCCAGTACTTC; CDR3aa: CASSPAPRQQETQYF
j_gene: TRBJ2-5; abundance: many; v_gene: TRBV5-1; d_gene: .; CDR3nt: TGCGCCAGCAGCTTCGAAGAGACCCAGTACTTC; CDR3aa: CASSFEETQYF
j_gene: TRBJ1-1; abundance: .; v_gene: TRBV2; d_gene: .; CDR3nt: TGTGCCAGCAGCGTCGACCAGGGTTTTGAAGCTTTCTTT; CDR3aa: CASSVDQGFEAFF
j_gene: TRBJ2-1; abundance: once; v_gene: TRBV5-6; d_gene: .; CDR3nt: TGTGCCAGCATCTTGCTGGGGGGTGAGGAGCAGTTCTTC; CDR3aa: CASILLGGEEQFF
j_gene: TRBJ1-1; abundance: .; v_gene: TRBV3-1/TRBV3-2; d_gene: .; CDR3nt: TGTGCCAGCTGCTTGAAGGCCGGAGGTAATACTGAAGCTTTCTTT; CDR3aa: CASCLKAGGNTEAFF
j_gene: TRBJ1-4; abundance: .; v_gene: TRBV7-6; d_gene: .; CDR3nt: TGTGCCAGCAGCTTAGGTCACACCGGGAATAATAATGAAAAACTGTTTTTT; CDR3aa: CASSLGHTGNNNEKLFF
j_gene: TRBJ1-1; abundance: .; v_gene: TRBV7-9; d_gene: TRBD1; CDR3nt: TGTGCCAGCAGCGCCCCAGGGGGTTTGCAAGGGACTGAAGCTTTCTTT; CDR3aa: CASSAPGGLQGTEAFF
j_gene: TRBJ2-1; abundance: few; v_gene: TRBV18; d_gene: .; CDR3nt: TGTGCCAGCTCACCACGGCACCCCGACAATGAGCAGTTCTTC; CDR3aa: CASSPRHPDNEQFF
j_gene: TRBJ2-5; abundance: .; v_gene: TRBV2; d_gene: .; CDR3nt: TGTGCCAGCAAGAGGACATCTGAGACCCAGTACTTC; CDR3aa: CASKRTSETQYF
j_gene: TRBJ2-1; abundance: few; v_gene: TRBV24-1; d_gene: TRBD2; CDR3nt: TGTGCCACCAGTGATCCCGGACTAGCGGGAGACAGTGAGCAGTTCTTC; CDR3aa: CATSDPGLAGDSEQFF
j_gene: TRBJ1-5; abundance: .; v_gene: TRBV7-8; d_gene: .; CDR3nt: TGTGCCAGCAGCTTAGTCCGGGGGAATCAGCCCCAGCATTTT; CDR3aa: CASSLVRGNQPQHF
j_gene: TRBJ2-3; abundance: once; v_gene: TRBV5-1; d_gene: .; CDR3nt: TGCGCCAGCAGCTTGGGGGCCAGTTCGGATACGCAGTATTTT; CDR3aa: CASSLGASSDTQYF
j_gene: TRBJ2-6; abundance: .; v_gene: TRBV19; d_gene: .; CDR3nt: TGTGCCAGTCAAAACAGGGCCCTCAACCCTGGGGCCAACGTCCTGACTTTC; CDR3aa: CASQNRALNPGANVLTF
j_gene: TRBJ2-5; abundance: few; v_gene: TRBV19; d_gene: .; CDR3nt: TGTGCCAGTAGTATAGTAGAACAAGAGACCCAGTACTTC; CDR3aa: CASSIVEQETQYF
j_gene: TRBJ1-2; abundance: .; v_gene: TRBV4-2; d_gene: .; CDR3nt: TGTGCCAGCAGACCACAGGTTTCCTATGGCTACACCTTC; CDR3aa: CASRPQVSYGYTF
j_gene: TRBJ1-5; abundance: .; v_gene: TRBV27; d_gene: .; CDR3nt: TGTGCCAGCAGTTTATTGGGACTGAGTGATCAGCCCCAGCATTTT; CDR3aa: CASSLLGLSDQPQHF
j_gene: TRBJ1-6; abundance: .; v_gene: TRBV19; d_gene: .; CDR3nt: TGTGCCAGTAGTACCCCCGCGGGAAGCGATTCACCCCTCCACTTT; CDR3aa: CASSTPAGSDSPLHF
j_gene: TRBJ2-3; abundance: .; v_gene: TRBV24-1; d_gene: TRBD2; CDR3nt: TGTGCCACCAGTGATCCACTAGCGGGCGTCACAGATACGCAGTATTTT; CDR3aa: CATSDPLAGVTDTQYF
j_gene: TRBJ1-3; abundance: .; v_gene: TRBV9; d_gene: .; CDR3nt: TGTGCCAGCAGCGTAGGGAGGGGCTCTGGAAACACCATATATTTT; CDR3aa: CASSVGRGSGNTIYF
j_gene: TRBJ2-3; abundance: .; v_gene: TRBV7-2; d_gene: .; CDR3nt: TGTGCCAGCAGCCCCGACCAGGGCTATACGCAGTATTTT; CDR3aa: CASSPDQGYTQYF
j_gene: TRBJ1-5; abundance: .; v_gene: TRBV6-5; d_gene: .; CDR3nt: TGTGCCAGCAAGACGGGTAACAATCAGCCCCAGCATTTT; CDR3aa: CASKTGNNQPQHF
j_gene: TRBJ2-1; abundance: .; v_gene: TRBV5-6; d_gene: .; CDR3nt: TGTGCCAGCAGCTTGGGACTTCCCAATGAGCAGTTCTTC; CDR3aa: CASSLGLPNEQFF
j_gene: TRBJ1-1; abundance: .; v_gene: TRBV19; d_gene: TRBD1; CDR3nt: TGTGCCAGTAGTATAGCCGTACAGGGGGCGGAAGCTTTCTTT; CDR3aa: CASSIAVQGAEAFF
j_gene: TRBJ1-1; abundance: .; v_gene: TRBV6-5; d_gene: TRBD1; CDR3nt: TGTGCCAGCAGTTTCCGACAGGGTGGGCTTAACACTGAAGCTTTCTTT; CDR3aa: CASSFRQGGLNTEAFF
j_gene: TRBJ1-2; abundance: .; v_gene: TRBV9; d_gene: .; CDR3nt: TGTGCCAGCAGCGTAGAGGGGTTGTCCGGATATGGCTACACCTTC; CDR3aa: CASSVEGLSGYGYTF
j_gene: TRBJ2-5; abundance: .; v_gene: TRBV21-1; d_gene: .; CDR3nt: TGTGCCAGCTGGGATCCGGGGGGGACCCAGTACTTC; CDR3aa: CASWDPGGTQYF
j_gene: TRBJ1-3; abundance: .; v_gene: TRBV5-5; d_gene: .; CDR3nt: TGTGCCAGCAGCTTGGACAGGACTGGAAACACCATATATTTT; CDR3aa: CASSLDRTGNTIYF
j_gene: TRBJ2-5; abundance: .; v_gene: TRBV5-4; d_gene: TRBD2; CDR3nt: TGTGCCAGCAGCGCTGGGACTAGCGGGAAACAAGAGACCCAGTACTTC; CDR3aa: CASSAGTSGKQETQYF
j_gene: TRBJ1-4; abundance: .; v_gene: TRBV2; d_gene: .; CDR3nt: TGTGCCAGCAGTGGGGTGGGGATTGATTCGGGAAATGAAAAACTGTTTTTT; CDR3aa: CASSGVGIDSGNEKLFF
j_gene: TRBJ2-1; abundance: .; v_gene: TRBV7-2; d_gene: .; CDR3nt: TGTGCCAGCAGCTTATCCCTACGGGGCAATGAGCAGTTCTTC; CDR3aa: CASSLSLRGNEQFF
j_gene: TRBJ2-1; abundance: .; v_gene: TRBV28; d_gene: TRBD2; CDR3nt: TGTGCCAGCAGTTTTTTAGGCGGGAGAGGCACCTACAATGAGCAGTTCTTC; CDR3aa: CASSFLGGRGTYNEQFF
j_gene: TRBJ1-5; abundance: .; v_gene: TRBV7-8; d_gene: .; CDR3nt: TGTGCCAGCAGCTTGGGGCACGGCAATCAGCCCCAGCATTTT; CDR3aa: CASSLGHGNQPQHF
j_gene: TRBJ2-7; abundance: once; v_gene: TRBV5-1; d_gene: TRBD2; CDR3nt: TGCGCCAGCAGCTTGAGACTAGCGGGAAACCCCTACGAGCAGTACTTC; CDR3aa: CASSLRLAGNPYEQYF
j_gene: TRBJ2-2; abundance: .; v_gene: TRBV9; d_gene: TRBD2; CDR3nt: TGTGCCAGCAGCGTGCGGGAGACCTGGTCCCCCGGGGAGCTGTTTTTT; CDR3aa: CASSVRETWSPGELFF
j_gene: TRBJ2-5; abundance: .; v_gene: TRBV12-3/TRBV12-4; d_gene: .; CDR3nt: TGTGCCAGCAGTTTGGAGACAGGAGAGACCCAGTACTTC; CDR3aa: CASSLETGETQYF
j_gene: TRBJ2-3; abundance: .; v_gene: TRBV9; d_gene: TRBD1; CDR3nt: TGTGCCAGCAGCCGCGGACAGGGCTTAGATACGCAGTATTTT; CDR3aa: CASSRGQGLDTQYF
j_gene: TRBJ2-1; abundance: .; v_gene: TRBV9; d_gene: .; CDR3nt: TGTGCCAGCAGCGTAGTCGTCGGGAGCGGCTACAATGAGCAGTTCTTC; CDR3aa: CASSVVVGSGYNEQFF
j_gene: TRBJ2-7; abundance: .; v_gene: TRBV7-9; d_gene: .; CDR3nt: TGTGCCAGCAGCTCCCTAGGGGGCTACGAGCAGTACTTC; CDR3aa: CASSSLGGYEQYF
j_gene: TRBJ2-1; abundance: .; v_gene: TRBV7-9; d_gene: TRBD2; CDR3nt: TGTGCCAGCAGCCTACTAGCGGGAGTGAATGAGCAGTTCTTC; CDR3aa: CASSLLAGVNEQFF
j_gene: TRBJ2-1; abundance: .; v_gene: TRBV19; d_gene: .; CDR3nt: TGTGCCAGTAGTATCTCGACTAGAGGGAATGAGCAGTTCTTC; CDR3aa: CASSISTRGNEQFF